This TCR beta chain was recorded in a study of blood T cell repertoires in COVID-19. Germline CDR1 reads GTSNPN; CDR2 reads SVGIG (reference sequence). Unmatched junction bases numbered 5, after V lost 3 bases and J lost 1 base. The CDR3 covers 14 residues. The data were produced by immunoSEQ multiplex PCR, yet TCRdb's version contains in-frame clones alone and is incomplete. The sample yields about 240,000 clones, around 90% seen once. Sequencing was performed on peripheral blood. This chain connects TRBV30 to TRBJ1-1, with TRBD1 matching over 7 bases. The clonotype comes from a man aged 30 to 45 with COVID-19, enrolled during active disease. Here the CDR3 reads CAWRAGTANTEAFF. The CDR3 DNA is TGTGCCTGGAGGGCCGGGACAGCGAACACTGAAGCTTTCTTT.